The 13 T cell receptor beta chains in this list originate from one sample, sequenced in a study of shared clonotypes between healthy human individuals. Profiled with immunoSEQ multiplex PCR; TCRdb holds only in-frame clones, not every one. The table has about 1.5 million clones, 98% seen once. Sequencing was performed on naive CD4+ T cells sorted from blood. Subset indicated: CD45RA+ positively selected. Receptor source: a man aged 30 to 45 in good health.

The chain has TRBV11-2 and TRBJ2-7, with D unresolved. The CDR3 has 14 residues. Per the germline V gene, CDR1 is SGHAT and CDR2 is FQNNGV. Trimming shortened V by 0 bases and J by 2 bases, and 8 bases separated the two germline ends. The DNA for the CDR3 is TGTGCCAGCAGCTTAGATACGATTACCTACGAGCAGTACTTC. The encoded protein is CASSLDTITYEQYF.

The V call is TRBV2, the J call TRBJ2-7; a possible D gene is TRBD1 (5 bases). V was pared by 7 bases and J by 2 bases, with 9 bases between. The CDR3 is 12 amino acids. CDR1 SNHLY and CDR2 FYNNEI come from the germline V gene. CDR3 protein: CASNRSPYEQYF. As DNA, the CDR3 is TGTGCCAGCAACAGGTCCCCCTACGAGCAGTACTTC.

The chain joins TRBV7-9 to TRBJ2-5, with a tentative D call TRBD2 (5 bases). Germline assignment: CDR1 SEHNR and CDR2 FQNEAQ (reference sequence). V was shortened by 1 base and J by 5 bases, with 23 bases between the two germline ends. The CDR3 has 18 amino acids. CDR3 nucleotide sequence: TGTGCCAGCAGCTTAGACGGAAATCGGCGGCCCCCGGGGGAGACCCAGTACTTC. Protein sequence: CASSLDGNRRPPGETQYF.

The chain uses TRBV7-9 and TRBJ2-1; 12 nucleotides agree with TRBD2. Germline CDR1 reads SEHNR; CDR2 reads FQNEAQ (reference sequence). The length of the CDR3 is 18 residues. Germline trimming cut 3 bases from V and 10 bases from J; bases unmatched to any gene: 16. Here the CDR3 reads CASSLGLAGGLLMGEQFF. The CDR3 coding sequence is TGTGCCAGCAGCTTGGGCCTAGCGGGAGGGCTGCTGATGGGGGAGCAGTTCTTC.

J is TRBJ1-1 and V is TRBV29-1; D perhaps matches TRBD1 (6 bases). Germline V gives CDR1 SQVTM, CDR2 ANQGSEA. The CDR3 consists of 14 residues. The V end was cut by 5 bases, the J end by 2 bases, with 15 bases between. In DNA form, the CDR3 reads TGCAGCGTTAAGCCCCGGACAGATAACACTGAAGCTTTCTTT. It is translated as CSVKPRTDNTEAFF.

V is TRBV19 and J is TRBJ2-1; 7 positions agree with TRBD1. The ends lost 5 bases at V and 0 bases at J; junction bases unmatched: 7. The CDR3 runs 16 residues. Germline CDR1 and CDR2: LNHDA and SQIVND (reference sequence). This chain's CDR3 is CASSPETGFSYNEQFF. As DNA, the CDR3 is TGTGCCAGTAGTCCCGAGACAGGGTTCTCCTACAATGAGCAGTTCTTC.

The chain carries TRBV7-9 and TRBJ1-4; D is undetermined. Germline CDR1 SEHNR, CDR2 FQNEAQ (reference sequence). This CDR3 contains 14 residues. Trimming stripped 4 bases from V and 0 bases from J, with 6 bases between. The CDR3 coding sequence is TGTGCCAGCAGCTCAGAAGCAACTAATGAAAAACTGTTTTTT. Protein sequence: CASSSEATNEKLFF. The variable domain in full, with the rest retrieved from reference TRBV7-9 and TRBJ1-4, is DTGVSQNPRHKITKRGQNVTFRCDPISEHNRLYWYRQTLGQGPEFLTYFQNEAQLEKSRLLSDRFSAERPKGSFSTLEIQRTEQGDSAMYLCASSSEATNEKLFFGSGTQLSVL.

The J gene is TRBJ2-1, the V gene TRBV6-5; 7 nucleotides agree with TRBD1. J lost 4 bases, V lost 5 bases, and 5 bases had no gene match. CDR3 length equals 14 residues. Germline CDR1 and CDR2: MNHEY and SVGAGI. The CDR3 coding sequence is TGTGCCAGCAGTCCCCGGGACAGATACAATGAGCAGTTCTTC. This encodes CASSPRDRYNEQFF.

The CDR3 region is CASSRRQGLETQYF. The CDR3 DNA follows: TGTGCCAGCAGTCGAAGACAGGGATTGGAGACCCAGTACTTC. The chain is built from TRBV6-6 and TRBJ2-5; TRBD1 matches 7 bases. V lost 5 bases and J lost 5; bases outside the gene matches: 8. The germline CDR1 and CDR2 sequences are MNHNY and SVGAGI (reference sequence). This CDR3 has 14 residues.

V usage is TRBV4-3 and J usage is TRBJ2-2, with D perhaps assigned TRBD1 or TRBD2 (5 bases each). V shed 2 bases and J shed 4 bases, with 8 bases lying between them. The CDR3 covers 14 residues. Germline V gives CDR1 LGHNA, CDR2 YSLEER. CDR3 loop: CASSQFGGTGELFF. The CDR3 coding sequence is TGCGCCAGCAGCCAATTTGGGGGCACCGGGGAGCTGTTTTTT.

The chain couples TRBV19 to TRBJ1-1, with 8 positions matching TRBD1. Germline values: CDR1 LNHDA, CDR2 SQIVND (reference sequence). The junction had 4 bases not matched to a gene; V was cut back by 9 bases and J by 1 base. This CDR3 spans 13 amino acids. The CDR3 is CASLDRGNTEAFF. Written as DNA, the CDR3 is TGTGCCAGCCTAGACAGGGGGAACACTGAAGCTTTCTTT.

The chain couples TRBV7-9 to TRBJ1-2; D is possibly TRBD1 (6 bases). Looked up from germline, CDR1 is SEHNR and CDR2 is FQNEAQ (reference sequence). The CDR3 is made up of 15 amino acids. Trimming cost V 6 bases and J 4 bases, with 18 bases left between them. The CDR3 is CASSQGFRGAYGYTF. The CDR3 DNA is TGTGCCAGCAGTCAGGGTTTCAGGGGTGCCTATGGCTACACCTTC.

This clone was counted a single time. The chain uses TRBV5-5 and TRBJ1-4, with D possibly TRBD1 on 5 matching bases. The CDR3 has 14 residues. Germline V gene lookup returns CDR1 SGHKS and CDR2 YYEKEE (reference sequence). The V and J ends lost 6 bases and 8 bases respectively, with 17 bases between them. As DNA, the CDR3 is TGTGCCAGCACACTCGGGACCGTCATGGAAAAACTGTTTTTT. Its protein is CASTLGTVMEKLFF. The whole variable domain, remainder taken from reference TRBV5-5 and TRBJ1-4, is DAGVTQSPTHLIKTRGQQVTLRCSPISGHKSVSWYQQVLGQGPQFIFQYYEKEERGRGNFPDRFSARQFPNYSSELNVNALLLGDSALYLCASTLGTVMEKLFFGSGTQLSVL.